Listed here are 13 T cell receptor beta chains from one sample, sequenced in a study of blood T cell repertoires in COVID-19. Generated by immunoSEQ multiplex PCR, the TCRdb table keeps only in-frame clones and is missing some. The profile covers some 370,000 clones, with roughly 87% appearing a single time and about 5.4% taken by the ten largest. The sequencing sample was made of PBMCs or T cells enriched from blood (not recorded which). Receptors were obtained from a woman aged 45-65 years who had recovered from COVID-19.

For this clone: This same CDR3 is encoded by further DNA sequences in the sample. The chain combines TRBV9 with TRBJ1-2; D possibly corresponds to TRBD1 (5 bases). Germline CDR1 is SGDLS and CDR2 is YYNGEE. Trimming removed 0 bases at V and 4 bases at J, with 10 bases between. CDR3 length equals 14 residues. DNA of the CDR3: TGTGCCAGCAGCGTAGGCAGGGAAGGCTATGGCTACACCTTC. It translates to CASSVGREGYGYTF.

This chain uses TRBV19 with TRBJ1-1, with D perhaps matching TRBD1 (5 bases). CDR3 length equals 13 residues. Germline V gene data show CDR1 as LNHDA and CDR2 as SQIVND (reference sequence). Trimming pared 6 bases from V and 7 bases from J, leaving 15 bases between. The CDR3 reads CASRRQGLNEAFF. CDR3 coding DNA: TGTGCCAGTAGGCGCCAGGGTCTGAATGAAGCTTTCTTT.

The chain has TRBV3-1 (or the pseudogene TRBV3-2) and TRBJ2-2, with D uncertain. The germline gives CDR1 LGHDT, CDR2 YNNKEL (reference sequence). V lost 3 bases and J lost 7, with 6 bases in between. The length of the CDR3 is 12 residues. This chain's CDR3 is CASSQRLGELFF. CDR3 nucleotide sequence: TGTGCCAGCAGCCAGCGTCTCGGGGAGCTGTTTTTT.

The chain has TRBV30 and TRBJ1-4, with D uncertain. CDR1 is GTSNPN and CDR2 is SVGIG in the germline V gene (reference sequence). The V end lost 0 bases, the J end lost 1 base, and 3 bases lay between the germline ends. The CDR3 is 13 residues long. The CDR3 region has the DNA TGTGCCTGGAGTGTACAAACTAATGAAAAACTGTTTTTT. It translates to CAWSVQTNEKLFF.

This chain uses TRBV6-5 with TRBJ1-3; D is unclear. The CDR3 sequence is 12 residues long. Trimming cost V 6 bases and J 4 bases, with 7 bases left between them. Germline CDR1 reads MNHEY; CDR2 reads SVGAGI. The CDR3 nucleotides read TGTGCCAGCAGCCGGTGGGGAAACACCATATATTTT. Translated: CASSRWGNTIYF.

The chain recombines TRBV6-1 with TRBJ1-2; tentatively, D is TRBD1 (5 bases). Deletions cut 2 bases from V and 5 bases from J, with 12 bases between. This CDR3 comprises 14 residues. Germline V gene sequence: CDR1 MNHNS, CDR2 SASEGT. CDR3 nucleotides: TGTGCCAGCAGTGAATCGGACATGAGGTATGGCTACACCTTC. It is translated as CASSESDMRYGYTF.

The chain joins TRBV12-5 to TRBJ1-1, with 9 bases that match TRBD1. V lost 1 base and J lost 1; bases outside the gene matches: 4. Germline-derived CDR1 and CDR2 are LGHNT and FRNRAP. This CDR3 region has 16 residues. The CDR3 spells CASGLGQTGGNTEAFF. In nucleotides, the CDR3 is TGTGCTAGTGGTTTGGGCCAGACAGGGGGGAACACTGAAGCTTTCTTT.

The CDR3 reads CASSRAHAGSDTQYF. In DNA form, the CDR3 reads TGTGCCAGCAGCAGAGCTCATGCCGGGTCAGATACGCAGTATTTT. V is TRBV7-8 and J is TRBJ2-3; D ambiguous. The CDR3 runs to 15 residues. V was trimmed by 5 bases and J by 4 bases, leaving 16 bases between them. Germline assignment: CDR1 SGHVS and CDR2 FQNEAQ.

The CDR3 loop reads CASSPGHPGGQETQYF. CDR3 DNA: TGTGCCAGCAGCCCGGGACACCCGGGGGGACAAGAGACCCAGTACTTC. The chain couples TRBV11-2 to TRBJ2-5; D is perhaps TRBD2 (7 bases). The CDR3 is 16 amino acids. Per germline, CDR1 SGHAT and CDR2 FQNNGV. V lost 5 bases, J lost 2 bases, and 18 bases lay in between.

This rearrangement joins TRBV5-4 to TRBJ2-1; 7 nucleotides match TRBD1. V was clipped by 4 bases and J by 2 bases; unmatched bases: 3. CDR3 length: 14 amino acids. Germline CDR1 and CDR2: SGHNT and YYREEE (reference sequence). CDR3 coding DNA: TGTGCCAGCAGCCCTACAGGGGCCTACAATGAGCAGTTCTTC. Protein sequence: CASSPTGAYNEQFF.

V is TRBV5-6 and J is TRBJ1-4; D may be TRBD1 (6 bases). CDR3 length: 14 residues. V was trimmed by 3 bases and J by 4 bases, leaving 10 bases between them. Germline CDR1 is SGHDT and CDR2 is YYEEEE. CDR3 sequence: CASSYRVYNEKLFF. In DNA, the CDR3 is TGTGCCAGCAGCTACAGGGTTTATAATGAAAAACTGTTTTTT.

The CDR3 protein is CASSLDSGNTEAFF. CDR3 coding DNA: TGCGCCAGCAGCTTGGACAGCGGAAACACTGAAGCTTTCTTT. This rearrangement joins TRBV5-1 to TRBJ1-1, with no clear D. The germline V gene has CDR1 SGHRS and CDR2 YFSETQ. Deletions cut 0 bases from V and 2 bases from J, with 8 bases between. The CDR3 spans 14 residues.

CDR3 bases: TGTGCCAGCAGCCGAACAGTGAACACTGAAGCTTTCTTT. It yields the protein CASSRTVNTEAFF. This chain links TRBV5-5 with TRBJ1-1; D ambiguous. Germline V gives CDR1 SGHKS, CDR2 YYEKEE (reference sequence). The CDR3 extends over 13 amino acids. Trimming cost V 4 bases and J 0 bases, with 7 bases left between them.